A few counts support the clone carrying this TCR beta chain. Its antigen is unknown. The germline CDR1 and CDR2 sequences are SEHNR and FQNEAQ (reference sequence). The CDR3 loop spans 13 amino acids. Between the trimmed V and J ends, which lost 0 bases and 6 bases, there was a span of 6 bases. These data come from a study of blood T cells in healthy people across ages. Overall study results and limits: Leaving the PBMCs unsorted stopped any conclusive comparison of naive versus antigen-experienced cells. Observed TCR beta diversity per million T cells went down as age went up. This fall followed a roughly linear course with age. Versus aged donors, long-lived donors had higher diversity and more naive CD4+ cells.

Primers used in a second PCR of about 6 to 12 cycles were a sample-barcoded 5' primer and a J-beta primer mix. Tagging of each cDNA molecule was performed by a template-switch adaptor with 12 random nucleotides. TCRdb called the 5' RACE reads again in MiXCR, with one record for every CDR3 protein. This table has about 1.1 million distinct CDR3 sequences, approximately 38% appearing once. The sample comprised blood. The chain combines TRBV7-9 with TRBJ2-4; no clear D. The TCR originated in a man aged 18-30 years in good health. The CDR3 is CASSLAEINIQYF. The CDR3 bases are TGTGCCAGCAGCTTAGCGGAGATAAACATTCAGTACTTC. The complete variable domain, with remaining parts taken from reference TRBV7-9 and TRBJ2-4, reads DTGVSQNPRHKITKRGQNVTFRCDPISEHNRLYWYRQTLGQGPEFLTYFQNEAQLEKSRLLSDRFSAERPKGSFSTLEIQRTEQGDSAMYLCASSLAEINIQYFGAGTRLSVL.